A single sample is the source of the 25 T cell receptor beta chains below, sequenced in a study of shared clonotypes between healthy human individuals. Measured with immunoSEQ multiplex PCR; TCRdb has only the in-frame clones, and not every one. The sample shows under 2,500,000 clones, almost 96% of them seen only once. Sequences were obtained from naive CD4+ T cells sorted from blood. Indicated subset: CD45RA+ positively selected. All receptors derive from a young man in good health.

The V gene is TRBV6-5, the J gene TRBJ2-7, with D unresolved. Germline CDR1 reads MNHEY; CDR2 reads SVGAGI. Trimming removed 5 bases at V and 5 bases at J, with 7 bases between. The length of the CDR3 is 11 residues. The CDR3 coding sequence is TGTGCCAGCAGTGCCCTGGACGAGCAGTACTTC. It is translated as CASSALDEQYF.

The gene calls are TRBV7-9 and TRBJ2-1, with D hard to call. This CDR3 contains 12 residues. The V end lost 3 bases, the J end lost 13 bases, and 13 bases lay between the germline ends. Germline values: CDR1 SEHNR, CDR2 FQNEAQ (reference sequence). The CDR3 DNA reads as TGTGCCAGCAGCTTCATAGGCTCCCTCCAGTTCTTC. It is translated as CASSFIGSLQFF.

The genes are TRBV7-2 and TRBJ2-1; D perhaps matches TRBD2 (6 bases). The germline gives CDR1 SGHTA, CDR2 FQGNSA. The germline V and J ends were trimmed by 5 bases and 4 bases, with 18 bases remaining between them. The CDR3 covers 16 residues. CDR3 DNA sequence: TGTGCCAGCAGCCTCCCCGGGAGCGGACAATACAATGAGCAGTTCTTC. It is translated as CASSLPGSGQYNEQFF.

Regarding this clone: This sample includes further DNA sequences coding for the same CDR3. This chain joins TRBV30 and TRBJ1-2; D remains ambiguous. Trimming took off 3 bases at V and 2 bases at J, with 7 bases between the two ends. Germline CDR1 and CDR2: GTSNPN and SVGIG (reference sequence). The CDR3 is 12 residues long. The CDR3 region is CAWSLGNYGYTF. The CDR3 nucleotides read TGTGCCTGGAGCCTAGGGAACTATGGCTACACCTTC.

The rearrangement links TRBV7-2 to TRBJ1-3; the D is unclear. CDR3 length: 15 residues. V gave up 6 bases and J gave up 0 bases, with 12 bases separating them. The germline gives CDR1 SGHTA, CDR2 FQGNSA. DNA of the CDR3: TGTGCCAGCAGATCAATTACCAGCTCTGGAAACACCATATATTTT. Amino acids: CASRSITSSGNTIYF.

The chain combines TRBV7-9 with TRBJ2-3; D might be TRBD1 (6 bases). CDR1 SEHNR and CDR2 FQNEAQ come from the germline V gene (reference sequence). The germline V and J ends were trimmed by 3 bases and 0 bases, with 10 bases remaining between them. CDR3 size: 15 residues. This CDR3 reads CASSFQGPSTDTQYF. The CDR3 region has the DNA TGTGCCAGCAGCTTTCAGGGGCCGAGCACAGATACGCAGTATTTT.

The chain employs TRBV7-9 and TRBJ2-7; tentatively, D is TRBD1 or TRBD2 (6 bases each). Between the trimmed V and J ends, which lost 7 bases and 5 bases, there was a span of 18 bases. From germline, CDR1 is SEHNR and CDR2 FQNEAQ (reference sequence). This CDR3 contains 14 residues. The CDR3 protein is CASTNIGGQNEQYF. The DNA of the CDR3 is TGTGCCAGCACCAACATAGGGGGGCAGAACGAGCAGTACTTC.

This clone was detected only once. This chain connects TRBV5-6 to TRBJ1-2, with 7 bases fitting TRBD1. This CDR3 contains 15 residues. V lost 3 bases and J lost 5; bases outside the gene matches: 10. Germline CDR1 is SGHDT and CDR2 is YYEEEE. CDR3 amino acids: CASSSPRDSGYGYTF. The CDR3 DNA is TGTGCCAGCAGCTCTCCCCGGGACAGTGGATATGGCTACACCTTC.

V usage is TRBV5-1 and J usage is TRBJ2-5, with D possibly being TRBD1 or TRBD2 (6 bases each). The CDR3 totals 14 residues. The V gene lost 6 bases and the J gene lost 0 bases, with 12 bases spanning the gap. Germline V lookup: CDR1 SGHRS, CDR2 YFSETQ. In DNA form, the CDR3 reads TGCGCCAGCACCAGGGGAGGAGACCAAGAGACCCAGTACTTC. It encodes CASTRGGDQETQYF. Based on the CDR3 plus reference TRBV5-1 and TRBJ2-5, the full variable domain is KAGVTQTPRYLIKTRGQQVTLSCSPISGHRSVSWYQQTPGQGLQFLFEYFSETQRNKGNFPGRFSGRQFSNSRSEMNVSTLELGDSALYLCASTRGGDQETQYFGPGTRLLVL.

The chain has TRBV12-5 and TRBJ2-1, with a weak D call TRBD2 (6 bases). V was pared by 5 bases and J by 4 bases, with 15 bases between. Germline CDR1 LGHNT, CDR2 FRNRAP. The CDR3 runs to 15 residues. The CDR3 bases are TGTGCTAGTGGTCCCCCACGGGGGACTTACAATGAGCAGTTCTTC. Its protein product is CASGPPRGTYNEQFF. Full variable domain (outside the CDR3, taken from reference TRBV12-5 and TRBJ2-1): DARVTQTPRHKVTEMGQEVTMRCQPILGHNTVFWYRQTMMQGLELLAYFRNRAPLDDSGMPKDRFSAEMPDATLATLKIQPSEPRDSAVYFCASGPPRGTYNEQFFGPGTRLTVL.

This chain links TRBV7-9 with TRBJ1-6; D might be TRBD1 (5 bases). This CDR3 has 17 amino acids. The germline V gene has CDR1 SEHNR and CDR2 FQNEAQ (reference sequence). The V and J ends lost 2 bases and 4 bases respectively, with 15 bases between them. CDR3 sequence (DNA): TGTGCCAGCAGCTTAATGTGGGGGGAGGATTATAATTCACCCCTCCACTTT. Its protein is CASSLMWGEDYNSPLHF.

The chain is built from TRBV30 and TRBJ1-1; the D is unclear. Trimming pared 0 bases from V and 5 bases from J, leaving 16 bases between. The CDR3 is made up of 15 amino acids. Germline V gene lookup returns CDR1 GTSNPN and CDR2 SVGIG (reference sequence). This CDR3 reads CAWSVGIHGGTEAFF. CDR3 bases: TGTGCCTGGAGTGTAGGGATCCACGGTGGGACTGAAGCTTTCTTT.

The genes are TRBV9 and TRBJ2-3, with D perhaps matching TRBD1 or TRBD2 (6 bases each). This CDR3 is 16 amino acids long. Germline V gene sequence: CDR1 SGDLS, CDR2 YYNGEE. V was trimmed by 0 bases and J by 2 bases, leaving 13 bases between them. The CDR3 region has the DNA TGTGCCAGCAGCGTAGCTTGGGGGGCCCCCACAGATACGCAGTATTTT. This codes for CASSVAWGAPTDTQYF.

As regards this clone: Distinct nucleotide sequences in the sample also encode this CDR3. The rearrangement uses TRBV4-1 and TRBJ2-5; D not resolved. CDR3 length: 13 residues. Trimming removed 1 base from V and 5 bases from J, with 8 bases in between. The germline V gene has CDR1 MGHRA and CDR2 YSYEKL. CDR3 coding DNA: TGCGCCAGCAGCCAAGTTGTGGGGGAGACCCAGTACTTC. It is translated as CASSQVVGETQYF.

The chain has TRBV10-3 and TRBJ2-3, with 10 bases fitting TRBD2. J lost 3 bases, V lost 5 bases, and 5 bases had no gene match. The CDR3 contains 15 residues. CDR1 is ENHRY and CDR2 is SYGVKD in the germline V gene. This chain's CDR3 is CAISSGGAGTDTQYF. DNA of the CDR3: TGTGCCATCAGTAGCGGGGGGGCCGGGACAGATACGCAGTATTTT.

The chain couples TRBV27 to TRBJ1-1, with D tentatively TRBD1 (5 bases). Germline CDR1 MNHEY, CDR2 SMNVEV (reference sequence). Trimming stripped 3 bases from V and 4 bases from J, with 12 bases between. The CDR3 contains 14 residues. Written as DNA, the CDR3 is TGTGCCAGCAGTTTGAAAGACAGTATCACTGAAGCTTTCTTT. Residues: CASSLKDSITEAFF.

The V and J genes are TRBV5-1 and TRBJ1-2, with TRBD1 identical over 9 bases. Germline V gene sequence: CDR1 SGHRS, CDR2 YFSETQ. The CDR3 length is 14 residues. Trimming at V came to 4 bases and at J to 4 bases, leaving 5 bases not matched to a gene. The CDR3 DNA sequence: TGCGCCAGCAGCAGGGACAGGGCCCTCTATGGCTACACCTTC. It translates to CASSRDRALYGYTF.

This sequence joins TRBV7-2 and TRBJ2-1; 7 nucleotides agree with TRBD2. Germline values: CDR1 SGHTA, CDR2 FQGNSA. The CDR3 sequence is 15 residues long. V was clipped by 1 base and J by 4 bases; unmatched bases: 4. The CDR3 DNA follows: TGTGCCAGCAGCTTAGGGCGGGAGAGTTACAATGAGCAGTTCTTC. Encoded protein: CASSLGRESYNEQFF.

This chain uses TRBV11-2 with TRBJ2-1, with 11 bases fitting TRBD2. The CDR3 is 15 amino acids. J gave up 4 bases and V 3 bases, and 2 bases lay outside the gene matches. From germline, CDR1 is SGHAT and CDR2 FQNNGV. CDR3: CASSFRLAGYNEQFF. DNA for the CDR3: TGTGCCAGCAGCTTCCGACTAGCGGGGTACAATGAGCAGTTCTTC.

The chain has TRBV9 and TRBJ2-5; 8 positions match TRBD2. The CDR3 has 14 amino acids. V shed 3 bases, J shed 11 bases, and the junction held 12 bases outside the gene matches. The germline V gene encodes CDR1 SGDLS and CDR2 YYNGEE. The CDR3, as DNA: TGTGCCAGCAGCGGAGGGTCTAGCGGGCACACTCAGTACTTC. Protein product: CASSGGSSGHTQYF.

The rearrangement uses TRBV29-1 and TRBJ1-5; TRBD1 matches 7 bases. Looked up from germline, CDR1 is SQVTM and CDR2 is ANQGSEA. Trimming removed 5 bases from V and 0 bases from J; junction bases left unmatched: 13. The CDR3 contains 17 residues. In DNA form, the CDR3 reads TGCAGCGTTCTTACCGGGACAGATCTAAATAGCAATCAGCCCCAGCATTTT. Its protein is CSVLTGTDLNSNQPQHF.

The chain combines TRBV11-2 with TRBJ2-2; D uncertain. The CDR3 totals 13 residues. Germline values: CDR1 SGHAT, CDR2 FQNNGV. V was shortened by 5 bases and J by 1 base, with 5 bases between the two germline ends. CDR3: CASSPRNTGELFF. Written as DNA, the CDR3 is TGTGCCAGCAGCCCCAGGAACACCGGGGAGCTGTTTTTT.

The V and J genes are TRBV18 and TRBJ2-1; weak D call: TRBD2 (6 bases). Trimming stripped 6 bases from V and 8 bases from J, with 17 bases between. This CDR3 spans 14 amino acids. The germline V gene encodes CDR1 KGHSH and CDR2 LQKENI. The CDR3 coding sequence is TGTGCCAGCTCTCCGTCACTAGCCGCGGATGAGCAGTTCTTC. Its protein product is CASSPSLAADEQFF.

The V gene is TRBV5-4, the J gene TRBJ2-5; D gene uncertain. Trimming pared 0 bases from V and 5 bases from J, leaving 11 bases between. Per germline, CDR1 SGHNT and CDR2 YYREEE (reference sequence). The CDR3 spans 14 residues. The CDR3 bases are TGTGCCAGCAGCTTGGGACACCTCGGGGAGACCCAGTACTTC. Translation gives CASSLGHLGETQYF.

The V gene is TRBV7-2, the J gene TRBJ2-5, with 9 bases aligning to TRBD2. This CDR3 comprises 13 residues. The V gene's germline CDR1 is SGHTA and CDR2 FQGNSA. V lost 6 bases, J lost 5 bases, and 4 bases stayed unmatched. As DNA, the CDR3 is TGTGCCAGCAGTGGACTAGCGAGGGAGACCCAGTACTTC. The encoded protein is CASSGLARETQYF.